This TCR beta chain comes out of a study of regulatory T cells in long-lasting Graves disease. Time point described: persistent/refractory GD, antithyroid drugs over 5 years with positive TRAb. From RNA extracted from PBMCs, the TCR library was made. Findings and limits, study-wide: TRBV28, TRBJ1-2 and TRBJ2-5 emerged as the favored segments in persistent disease. Lower TCR diversity was seen in persistent Graves' patients than in newly diagnosed ones.

For TCR beta, libraries came from iRepertoire HTBI primers and Arm-PCR of CDR3 regions. Using its own MiXCR run on the multiplex PCR reads, TCRdb lists one record per CDR3 protein. Of 250,000 to 300,000 distinct CDR3 sequences in the sample, 20% to 25% were seen once. As concerns this clonotype: The antigen remains undetermined.

Germline V CDR1 and CDR2: MNHNS, SASEGT. The CDR3 has 14 residues. The J segment lost 3 bases and the V segment lost 7 bases, leaving 7 bases of the junction unmatched. The source was peripheral blood mononuclear cells (PBMCs), collected when the disease was refractory, from a patient treated with antithyroid drugs. This sequence originates from a female donor with Graves disease. The chain joins TRBV6-1 to TRBJ2-7, with TRBD1 matching over 9 bases. The CDR3 spells CASKRTGVDYEQYF. For the CDR3, the DNA is TGTGCCAGCAAAAGGACAGGGGTAGACTACGAGCAGTACTTC.